The clone carrying this T cell receptor beta chain has a handful of counts. CDR3 length: 15 amino acids. In germline, CDR1 is KGHSH, CDR2 LQKENI. V was clipped by 5 bases and J by 0 bases, with 13 bases between them. Expressed TCRB transcripts were sequenced, since all the RNA that had been isolated was reverse transcribed. Here immunoSEQ multiplex PCR was the method, and the copy in TCRdb shows in-frame clones only, minus some. The sample contains some 250,000 clones, less than 35% of which appear only once. The data belong to a study of beta chain features in type 1 diabetes. Naive, central memory, regulatory and stem cell-like memory cells within the CD4+ compartment were sorted using CD45RO/CCR7/CD25/CD127/CD95/CD27.

Sequencing was done on a sample of central memory CD4+ T cells from blood. The sequence was collected from a man younger than 40 in good health. J is TRBJ1-1 and V is TRBV18, with no clear D. The CDR3 reads CASSEQGRLNTEAFF. The CDR3 nucleotides are TGTGCCAGCTCAGAACAAGGAAGGCTGAACACTGAAGCTTTCTTT.